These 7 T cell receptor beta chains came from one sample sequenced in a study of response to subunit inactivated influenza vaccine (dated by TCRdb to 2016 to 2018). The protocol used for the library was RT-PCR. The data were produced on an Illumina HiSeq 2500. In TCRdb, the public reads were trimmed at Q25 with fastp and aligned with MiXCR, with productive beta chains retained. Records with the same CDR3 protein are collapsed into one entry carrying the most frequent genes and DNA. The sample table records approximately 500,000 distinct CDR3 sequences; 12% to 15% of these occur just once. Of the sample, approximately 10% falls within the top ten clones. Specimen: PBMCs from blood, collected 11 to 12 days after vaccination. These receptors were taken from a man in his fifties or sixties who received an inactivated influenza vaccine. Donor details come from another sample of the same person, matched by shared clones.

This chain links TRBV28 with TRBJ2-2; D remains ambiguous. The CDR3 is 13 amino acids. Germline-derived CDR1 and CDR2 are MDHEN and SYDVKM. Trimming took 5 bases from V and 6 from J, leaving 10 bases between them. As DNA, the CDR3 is TGTGCCAGCAGTGACAAGGTCCCCGGGGAGCTGTTTTTT. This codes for CASSDKVPGELFF.

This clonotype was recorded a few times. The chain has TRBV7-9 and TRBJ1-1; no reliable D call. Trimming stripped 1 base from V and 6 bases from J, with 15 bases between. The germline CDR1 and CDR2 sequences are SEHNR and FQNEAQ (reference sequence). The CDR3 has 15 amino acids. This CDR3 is CASSLDRSFGSEAFF. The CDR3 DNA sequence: TGTGCCAGCAGCTTAGATCGGTCGTTTGGATCTGAAGCTTTCTTT.

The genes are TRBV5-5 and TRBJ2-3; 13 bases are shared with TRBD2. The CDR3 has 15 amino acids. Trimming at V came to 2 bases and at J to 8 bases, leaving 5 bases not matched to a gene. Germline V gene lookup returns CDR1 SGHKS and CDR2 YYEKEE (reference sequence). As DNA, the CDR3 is TGTGCCAGCAGCTTCACTAGCGGGGGGGCCGTTACGCAGTATTTT. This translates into CASSFTSGGAVTQYF.

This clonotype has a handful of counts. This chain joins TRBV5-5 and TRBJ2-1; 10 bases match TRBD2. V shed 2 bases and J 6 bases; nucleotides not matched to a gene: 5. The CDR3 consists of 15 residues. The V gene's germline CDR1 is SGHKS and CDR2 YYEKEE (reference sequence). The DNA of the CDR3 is TGTGCCAGCAGCTTCTCTAGCGGGGGAACCAATGAGCAGTTCTTC. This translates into CASSFSSGGTNEQFF. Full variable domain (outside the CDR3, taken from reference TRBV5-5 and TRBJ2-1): DAGVTQSPTHLIKTRGQQVTLRCSPISGHKSVSWYQQVLGQGPQFIFQYYEKEERGRGNFPDRFSARQFPNYSSELNVNALLLGDSALYLCASSFSSGGTNEQFFGPGTRLTVL.

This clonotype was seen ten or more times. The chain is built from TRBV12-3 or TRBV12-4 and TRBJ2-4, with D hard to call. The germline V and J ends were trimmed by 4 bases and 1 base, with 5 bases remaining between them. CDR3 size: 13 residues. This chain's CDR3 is CASSSNAKNIQYF. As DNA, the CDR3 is TGTGCCAGCAGTTCGAACGCCAAAAACATTCAGTACTTC.

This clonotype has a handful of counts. The CDR3 is CASSVGLAGAAGELFF. The CDR3 nucleotides are TGTGCCAGCAGCGTAGGACTAGCGGGAGCGGCCGGGGAGCTGTTTTTT. The gene calls are TRBV9 and TRBJ2-2, with 12 nucleotides matching TRBD2. CDR3 length: 16 residues. The V gene's germline CDR1 is SGDLS and CDR2 YYNGEE. After removal of 0 bases from V and 6 bases from J, the junction contained 3 bases not matched to a gene. Complete variable domain (other parts from reference TRBV9 and TRBJ2-2): DSGVTQTPKHLITATGQRVTLRCSPRSGDLSVYWYQQSLDQGLQFLIQYYNGEERAKGNILERFSAQQFPDLHSELNLSSLELGDSALYFCASSVGLAGAAGELFFGEGSRLTVL.

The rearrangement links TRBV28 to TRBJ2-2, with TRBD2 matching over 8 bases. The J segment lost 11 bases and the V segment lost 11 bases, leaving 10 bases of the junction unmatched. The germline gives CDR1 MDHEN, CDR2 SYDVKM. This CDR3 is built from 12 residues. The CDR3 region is CASSGSLGELFF. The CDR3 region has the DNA TGTGCCTCGAGCGGGAGCCTCGGAGAGCTGTTTTTT.